The 29 T cell receptor beta chains presented below share a single source sample, sequenced in a study of yellow fever vaccine responses in identical twins. One entry per CDR3 protein results from TCRdb running MiXCR on the RT-PCR reads. The sample includes 2,400 or so distinct CDR3 sequences, approximately 84% of them seen just once. Sequenced here: T cells from blood (PBMCs), unsorted or a sorted subset (not recorded which), sampled before or after yellow fever vaccination (not recorded which). Source of these receptors: a female donor who received the yellow fever vaccine.

The DNA of the CDR3 is TGTGCCAGCAGCTTAGTTTACAGCAACACTGAAGCTTTCTTT. It codes for CASSLVYSNTEAFF. The chain combines TRBV11-3 with TRBJ1-1, with unresolved D. Germline values: CDR1 SGHNT, CDR2 YENEEA. V was pared by 1 base and J by 2 bases, with 8 bases between. CDR3 length: 14 amino acids.

The chain combines TRBV7-1 with TRBJ2-1; 12 bases line up with TRBD1. TRBV7-1 is noted as an ORF with a role that remains uncertain. CDR3 length: 15 residues. The trim removed 5 bases at V and 7 bases at J, leaving 6 bases unmatched. The CDR3 reads CASSDRDRGRNEQFF. The CDR3 nucleotides read TGTGCCAGCAGCGACCGGGACAGGGGGCGAAATGAGCAGTTCTTC.

This sequence joins TRBV7-9 and TRBJ2-2; maybe TRBD1 (5 bases). CDR1 and CDR2 from the germline V gene are SEHNR and FQNEAQ (reference sequence). The CDR3 totals 14 residues. Trimming shortened V by 10 bases and J by 1 base, and 13 bases separated the two germline ends. Here the CDR3 reads CATRIQGNTGELFF. The CDR3 DNA sequence: TGTGCCACCAGAATCCAGGGGAACACCGGGGAGCTGTTTTTT.

The rearrangement uses TRBV11-1 and TRBJ1-6; 9 bases map to TRBD1. Per the germline V gene, CDR1 is SGHAT and CDR2 is FQDESV (reference sequence). Trimming cost V 5 bases and J 10 bases; bases outside gene matches: 6. This CDR3 spans 14 amino acids. CDR3 nucleotides: TGTGCCAGCAGCCCGACAGGGGGAAGGTCACCCCTCCACTTT. Translated, it gives CASSPTGGRSPLHF.

In this sample, this clonotype turned up once. V usage is TRBV28 and J usage is TRBJ2-3; unclear D gene. Germline assignment: CDR1 MDHEN and CDR2 SYDVKM. The CDR3 consists of 15 residues. The V end lost 8 bases, the J end lost 0 bases, and 15 bases lay between the germline ends. The CDR3 reads CASLQLKGSTDTQYF. CDR3 nucleotide sequence: TGTGCCAGCTTGCAGCTAAAAGGAAGCACAGATACGCAGTATTTT.

The chain couples TRBV7-3 to TRBJ2-3; weak D call: TRBD2 (5 bases). The CDR3 contains 14 residues. V lost 6 bases to trimming and J lost 8 bases, with 18 bases between them. The germline V gene has CDR1 SGHTA and CDR2 FQGTGA. In nucleotides, the CDR3 is TGTGCCAGCAGTCGATCCGAGGTTGAGGGTACGCAGTATTTT. Encoded protein: CASSRSEVEGTQYF.

This sequence joins TRBV4-1 and TRBJ1-2; TRBD1 is a possible D gene (5 bases). CDR3 length: 14 amino acids. Per the germline V gene, CDR1 is MGHRA and CDR2 is YSYEKL. V dropped 0 bases and J dropped 4 bases, with 9 bases sitting between them. CDR3: CASSQEGVFYGYTF. In nucleotides, the CDR3 is TGCGCCAGCAGCCAAGAGGGGGTTTTCTATGGCTACACCTTC.

The V and J genes are TRBV4-1 and TRBJ2-7; 8 bases match TRBD2. Germline V lookup: CDR1 MGHRA, CDR2 YSYEKL. CDR3 length equals 16 residues. Trimming took 2 bases from V and 2 from J; bases not matched to a gene: 8. The CDR3 region is CASSQKAGESAYEQYF. The CDR3 DNA follows: TGCGCCAGCAGCCAAAAAGCGGGAGAATCCGCCTACGAGCAGTACTTC.

The chain has TRBV27 and TRBJ1-2, with 8 bases fitting TRBD1. This CDR3 comprises 15 residues. The junction had 8 bases not matched to a gene; V was cut back by 4 bases and J by 4 bases. Germline lookup yields CDR1 MNHEY and CDR2 SMNVEV (reference sequence). The CDR3 coding sequence is TGTGCCAGCAGTTCCGGACAGGGAGAAGGCTATGGCTACACCTTC. Its protein product is CASSSGQGEGYGYTF.

The chain links TRBV12-3 or TRBV12-4 to TRBJ2-5, with D possibly being TRBD1 (6 bases). The CDR3 has 15 amino acids. Trimming cost V 7 bases and J 6 bases, with 21 bases left between them. DNA for the CDR3: TGTGCCAGCATCAGCGCCGGGACACATCAAAAGACCCAGTACTTC. Amino acid sequence: CASISAGTHQKTQYF.

The chain couples TRBV5-6 to TRBJ2-7; possible D gene TRBD1, 5 bases. CDR3 length equals 12 residues. Trimming shortened V by 6 bases and J by 2 bases, and 9 bases separated the two germline ends. CDR1 SGHDT and CDR2 YYEEEE come from the germline V gene. Written as DNA, the CDR3 is TGTGCCAGCAACAGGCTTGCCTACGAGCAGTACTTC. It translates to CASNRLAYEQYF.

This clonotype has more than one count but fewer than ten. J is TRBJ1-1 and V is TRBV28, with TRBD1 as a possible D gene (5 bases). This CDR3 comprises 13 residues. Trimming left V 3 bases short and J 5 bases short, with 10 bases between. Germline lookup yields CDR1 MDHEN and CDR2 SYDVKM. The CDR3 DNA is TGTGCCAGCAGTTTGGGGGTCAAGACTGAAGCTTTCTTT. Its translation: CASSLGVKTEAFF.

This chain connects TRBV4-1 to TRBJ2-6; possibly TRBD2 for D (5 bases). This CDR3 contains 16 residues. V was pared by 1 base and J by 1 base, with 8 bases between. The V gene's germline CDR1 is MGHRA and CDR2 YSYEKL. The chain's CDR3 is CASSQGEGSGANVLTF. The DNA of the CDR3 is TGCGCCAGCAGCCAAGGCGAGGGTTCTGGGGCCAACGTCCTGACTTTC.

The chain joins TRBV7-9 to TRBJ2-5, with D perhaps assigned TRBD1 or TRBD2 (6 bases each). The CDR3 runs to 14 residues. The V gene lost 5 bases and the J gene lost 5 bases, with 15 bases spanning the gap. From germline, CDR1 is SEHNR and CDR2 FQNEAQ (reference sequence). Written as DNA, the CDR3 is TGTGCCAGCAGCCCCTCCGGGGGCGCGGAGACCCAGTACTTC. Translated, it gives CASSPSGGAETQYF.

This chain links TRBV20-1 with TRBJ1-2; no clear D gene. The germline V gene has CDR1 DFQATT and CDR2 SNEGSKA (reference sequence). The CDR3 contains 13 residues. Trimming left V 3 bases short and J 0 bases short, with 8 bases between. The CDR3 DNA reads TGCAGTGCTAGTGCAACTTCTAACTATGGCTACACCTTC. Its translation is CSASATSNYGYTF.

The CDR3 DNA reads TGCAGCGTTGAGGGGCTTTATGGCTACACCTTC. It encodes CSVEGLYGYTF. The chain joins TRBV29-1 to TRBJ1-2; D may be TRBD1 (5 bases). The CDR3 runs 11 residues. CDR1 is SQVTM and CDR2 is ANQGSEA in the germline V gene. The V end was cut by 3 bases, the J end by 5 bases, with 7 bases between.

The chain is built from TRBV12-3 or TRBV12-4 and TRBJ2-5; TRBD1 matches at 11 bases. CDR3 length equals 21 residues. V shed 3 bases and J 2 bases; nucleotides not matched to a gene: 20. The CDR3 sequence is CASSFHPSSGTGGHLQETQYF. The DNA for the CDR3 is TGTGCCAGCAGTTTCCATCCCTCTTCCGGGACAGGGGGGCACCTACAAGAGACCCAGTACTTC.

The rearrangement links TRBV11-3 to TRBJ1-6; perhaps TRBD1 as D (5 bases). In germline, CDR1 is SGHNT, CDR2 YENEEA. The CDR3 consists of 15 residues. Trimming took off 10 bases at V and 2 bases at J, with 15 bases between the two ends. The CDR3 loop is CATSGPGTYNSPLHF. DNA of the CDR3: TGTGCCACTTCGGGACCGGGGACCTATAATTCACCCCTCCACTTT.

The chain combines TRBV28 with TRBJ1-5; D gene ambiguous. V was pared by 4 bases and J by 6 bases, with 19 bases between. The germline V gene encodes CDR1 MDHEN and CDR2 SYDVKM. The CDR3 is 16 residues long. The CDR3 here is CASSSPNRALGQPQHF. CDR3 sequence (DNA): TGTGCCAGCAGTTCTCCTAACCGGGCGTTGGGTCAGCCCCAGCATTTT. Looking up the rest from reference TRBV28 and TRBJ1-5 gives the full variable domain: DVKVTQSSRYLVKRTGEKVFLECVQDMDHENMFWYRQDPGLGLRLIYFSYDVKMKEKGDIPEGYSVSREKKERFSLILESASTNQTSMYLCASSSPNRALGQPQHFGDGTRLSIL.

This clonotype was seen only a few times. This sequence joins TRBV11-1 and TRBJ1-1, with D possibly being TRBD1 (6 bases). The CDR3 is 17 residues long. V was shortened by 1 base and J by 0 bases, with 15 bases between the two germline ends. Germline V gives CDR1 SGHAT, CDR2 FQDESV (reference sequence). The CDR3 here is CASSLVWPGALNTEAFF. The CDR3 DNA reads TGTGCCAGCAGCTTAGTTTGGCCAGGGGCGCTGAACACTGAAGCTTTCTTT.

This clonotype was detected once. The V call is TRBV4-2, the J call TRBJ1-1; D is ambiguous. CDR1 LGHNA and CDR2 YNFKEQ come from the germline V gene. CDR3 length equals 13 residues. V shed 8 bases and J shed 5 bases, with 15 bases lying between them. CDR3 sequence (DNA): TGTGCCAGCCGCCTCACGGCGGGGACTGAAGCTTTCTTT. This gives the protein CASRLTAGTEAFF.

For the CDR3, the DNA is TGTGCCAGCAGCCGACGACAGGGAGGCGGGGAGACCCAGTACTTC. Translated: CASSRRQGGGETQYF. The chain couples TRBV3-1 to TRBJ2-5; possibly TRBD1 for D (7 bases). Trimming took 4 bases from V and 5 from J, leaving 17 bases between them. There are 15 residues in the CDR3. CDR1 is LGHDT and CDR2 is YNNKEL in the germline V gene (reference sequence).

The genes are TRBV11-1 and TRBJ2-7; maybe TRBD2 (6 bases). Trimming took off 5 bases at V and 4 bases at J, with 9 bases between the two ends. CDR1 SGHAT and CDR2 FQDESV come from the germline V gene (reference sequence). CDR3 length equals 12 residues. The CDR3 coding sequence is TGTGCCAGCAGCGGTGCGGGGTACGAGCAGTACGTC. It encodes CASSGAGYEQYV.

This clonotype has only one observation. The rearrangement uses TRBV11-3 and TRBJ2-7; no clear D gene. The CDR3 runs 12 residues. The germline V gene encodes CDR1 SGHNT and CDR2 YENEEA. V was clipped by 3 bases and J by 0 bases, with 3 bases between them. CDR3 loop: CASSFLSYEQYF. The CDR3 nucleotides are TGTGCCAGCAGCTTCCTCTCCTACGAGCAGTACTTC.

The gene calls are TRBV6-5 and TRBJ1-2; D is perhaps TRBD1 (6 bases). The CDR3 totals 13 residues. CDR1 and CDR2 from the germline V gene are MNHEY and SVGAGI. Trimming shortened V by 2 bases and J by 4 bases, and 8 bases separated the two germline ends. CDR3 sequence (DNA): TGTGCCAGCAGTTACCTGGACAGCTATGGCTACACCTTC. This encodes CASSYLDSYGYTF.

The CDR3 reads CASSLAPGVVGGYTF. As DNA, the CDR3 is TGTGCCAGCTCCCTGGCTCCAGGGGTGGTCGGTGGCTACACCTTC. The V call is TRBV7-6, the J call TRBJ1-2; possible D gene TRBD1, 6 bases. The CDR3 sequence is 15 residues long. V was shortened by 8 bases and J by 7 bases, with 23 bases between the two germline ends. The V gene's germline CDR1 is SGHVS and CDR2 FNYEAQ.

The chain employs TRBV6-5 and TRBJ1-5, with 7 positions matching TRBD1. Trimming removed 2 bases from V and 3 bases from J; junction bases left unmatched: 7. CDR1 and CDR2 (germline): MNHEY, SVGAGI. This CDR3 is built from 16 residues. CDR3 sequence: CASSYAGQSDNQPQHF. CDR3 DNA: TGTGCCAGCAGTTACGCGGGACAGTCAGACAATCAGCCCCAGCATTTT.

The chain recombines TRBV4-2 with TRBJ2-7; 7 nucleotides align to TRBD2. There are 16 residues in the CDR3. The V gene's germline CDR1 is LGHNA and CDR2 YNFKEQ. V was pared by 0 bases and J by 1 base, with 6 bases of the junction left unmatched. The CDR3 loop reads CASSQDYGGISYEQYF. DNA of the CDR3: TGTGCCAGCAGCCAAGATTACGGGGGGATTTCCTACGAGCAGTACTTC.

The chain is built from TRBV7-9 and TRBJ2-1, with D possibly being TRBD1 or TRBD2 (5 bases each). The CDR3 contains 14 residues. Germline lookup yields CDR1 SEHNR and CDR2 FQNEAQ (reference sequence). Trimming shortened V by 3 bases and J by 9 bases, and 15 bases separated the two germline ends. CDR3: CASSFDPLGVEQFF. Written as DNA, the CDR3 is TGTGCCAGCAGCTTCGACCCCTTGGGGGTTGAGCAGTTCTTC.